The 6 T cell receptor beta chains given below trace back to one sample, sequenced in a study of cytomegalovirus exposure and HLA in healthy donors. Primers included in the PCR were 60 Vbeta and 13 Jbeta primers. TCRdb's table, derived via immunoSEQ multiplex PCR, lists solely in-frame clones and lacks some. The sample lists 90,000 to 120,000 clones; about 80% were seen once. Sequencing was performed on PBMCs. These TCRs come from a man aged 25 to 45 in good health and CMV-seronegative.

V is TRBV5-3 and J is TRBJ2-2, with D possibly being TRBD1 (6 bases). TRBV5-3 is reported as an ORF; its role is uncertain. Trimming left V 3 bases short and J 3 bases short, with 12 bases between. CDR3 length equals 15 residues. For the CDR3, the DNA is TGTGCCAGAAGCTCTACAGGGTCGGACACCGGGGAGCTGTTTTTT. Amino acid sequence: CARSSTGSDTGELFF.

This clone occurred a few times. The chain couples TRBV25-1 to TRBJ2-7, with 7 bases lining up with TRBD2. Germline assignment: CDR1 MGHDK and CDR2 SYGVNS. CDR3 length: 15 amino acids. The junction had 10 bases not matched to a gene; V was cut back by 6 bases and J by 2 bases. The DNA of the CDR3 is TGTGCCAGCAGCGCCACTAGCGCGTCGGCCTACGAGCAGTACTTC. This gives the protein CASSATSASAYEQYF.

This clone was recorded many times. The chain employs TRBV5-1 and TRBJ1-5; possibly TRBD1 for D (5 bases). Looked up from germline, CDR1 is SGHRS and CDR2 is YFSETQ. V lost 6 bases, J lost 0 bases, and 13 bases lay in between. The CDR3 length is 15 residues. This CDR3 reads CASKAGLYSNQPQHF. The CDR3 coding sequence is TGCGCCAGCAAGGCAGGGTTGTATAGCAATCAGCCCCAGCATTTT. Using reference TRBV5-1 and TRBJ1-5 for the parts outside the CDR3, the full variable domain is KAGVTQTPRYLIKTRGQQVTLSCSPISGHRSVSWYQQTPGQGLQFLFEYFSETQRNKGNFPGRFSGRQFSNSRSEMNVSTLELGDSALYLCASKAGLYSNQPQHFGDGTRLSIL.

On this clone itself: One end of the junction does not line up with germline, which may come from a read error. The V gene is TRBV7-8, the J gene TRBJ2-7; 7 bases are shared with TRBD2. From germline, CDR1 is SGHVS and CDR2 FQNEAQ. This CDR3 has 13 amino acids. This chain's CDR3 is CASSLAESYEQYF. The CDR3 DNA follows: TGTGCCAGCAGCCTAGCGGAGTCCTACGAGCAGTACTTC.

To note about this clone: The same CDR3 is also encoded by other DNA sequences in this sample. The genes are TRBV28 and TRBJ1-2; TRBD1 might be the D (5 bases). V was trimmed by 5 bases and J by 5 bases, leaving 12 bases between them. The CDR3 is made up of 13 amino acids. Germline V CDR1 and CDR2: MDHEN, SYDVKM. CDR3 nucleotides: TGTGCCAGCAGTCCAAGGACACTGTATGGCTACACCTTC. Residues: CASSPRTLYGYTF.

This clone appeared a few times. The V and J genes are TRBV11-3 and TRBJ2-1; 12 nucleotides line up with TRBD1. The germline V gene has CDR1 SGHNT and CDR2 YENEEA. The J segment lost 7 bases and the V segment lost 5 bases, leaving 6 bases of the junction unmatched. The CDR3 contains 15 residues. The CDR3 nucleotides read TGTGCCAGCAGCCCGCCGGGACAGGGGGCGAATGAGCAGTTCTTC. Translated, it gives CASSPPGQGANEQFF.